This TCR beta chain was sequenced for a study of human T cells and chemical hapten exposure. Study context: Mostly female, the patients presented with alopecia areata, totalis or universalis.

Study results and caveats: A positive correlation with patch test score was shown by PT1 expanded TCR counts. Expanded TCRs produced significantly more large CDR3 similarity clusters than controls did.

This clonotype was seen ten or more times. What it binds is not known. Specified time point: patch test 1, 2 weeks after DPC sensitization. Treatment here: therapeutic diphenylcyclopropenone sensitization with weekly scalp DPC. A single record per CDR3 protein comes from TCRdb applying MiXCR to the RACE reads. The data contain approximately 71,000 distinct CDR3 sequences, more than 8% of them singletons. CDR1 and CDR2 (germline): KGHSH, LQKENI. There are 13 residues in the CDR3. The V end was cut by 3 bases, the J end by 2 bases, with 7 bases between. The rearrangement uses TRBV18 and TRBJ2-5; unclear D gene. This material consisted of whole blood, taken in connection with sensitization to the hapten diphenylcyclopropenone (DPC). This TCR was recovered from a woman between 35 and 50 years old with alopecia areata. Some clones in this sample may be carry-over from other donors' samples. The CDR3 loop is CASSPQRQETQYF. For the CDR3, the DNA is TGTGCCAGCTCACCTCAGCGTCAAGAGACCCAGTACTTC.